A single sample is the source of the 10 T cell receptor beta chains below, sequenced in a study of T cell changes during pregnancy in multiple sclerosis. The table came from immunoSEQ multiplex PCR; TCRdb's copy has only in-frame clones and leaves some out. The sample lists approximately 50,000 clones, roughly nine tenths occurring once. Sequencing was performed on CD8+ T cells from peripheral blood mononuclear cells, taken after pregnancy. These TCRs come from a female donor with multiple sclerosis, enrolled in a pregnancy study.

The genes are TRBV27 and TRBJ2-2; D not certain. The CDR3 covers 13 residues. Germline V gives CDR1 MNHEY, CDR2 SMNVEV (reference sequence). V was shortened by 3 bases and J by 5 bases, with 7 bases between the two germline ends. DNA of the CDR3: TGTGCCAGCAGTTTGCCGGTTACCGGGGAGCTGTTTTTT. This encodes CASSLPVTGELFF.

A single count supports this clone. The chain combines TRBV2 with TRBJ2-7, with 7 bases matching TRBD1. Trimming removed 7 bases from V and 0 bases from J; junction bases left unmatched: 3. The CDR3 consists of 13 residues. CDR1 and CDR2 from the germline V gene are SNHLY and FYNNEI. DNA of the CDR3: TGTGCCAGCATCGGGACAGCCTCCTACGAGCAGTACTTC. Amino acid sequence: CASIGTASYEQYF.

The gene calls are TRBV5-6 and TRBJ1-1; TRBD1 aligns across 8 bases. From germline, CDR1 is SGHDT and CDR2 YYEEEE. V lost 2 bases and J lost 7; bases outside the gene matches: 7. This CDR3 has 14 residues. CDR3 protein: CASSLVGTGHEAFF. The DNA of the CDR3 is TGTGCCAGCAGCTTAGTCGGGACAGGACATGAAGCTTTCTTT.

The chain recombines TRBV5-8 with TRBJ1-1; 10 bases line up with TRBD1. Germline CDR1 is SGHTS and CDR2 is YDEGEE. The V gene end was trimmed by 4 bases and the J gene end by 6 bases; junction bases not matched to a gene: 3. The CDR3 spans 13 residues. The CDR3 loop is CASSPGQGPEAFF. As DNA, the CDR3 is TGTGCCAGCAGCCCGGGACAGGGGCCTGAAGCTTTCTTT. Full variable domain (outside the CDR3, taken from reference TRBV5-8 and TRBJ1-1): EAGVTQSPTHLIKTRGQQATLRCSPISGHTSVYWYQQALGLGLQFLLWYDEGEERNRGNFPPRFSGRQFPNYSSELNVNALELEDSALYLCASSPGQGPEAFFGQGTRLTVV.

This clone was picked up one time. The chain couples TRBV10-1 to TRBJ2-7; D is perhaps TRBD1 (6 bases). The CDR3 is made up of 13 amino acids. Germline-derived CDR1 and CDR2 are WNHNN and SYGVQD (reference sequence). Trimming removed 10 bases at V and 5 bases at J, with 18 bases between. For the CDR3, the DNA is TGCGCCACTTCCTCGGGACAAATCAACGAGCAGTACTTC. It codes for CATSSGQINEQYF.

V gene TRBV4-1 combines with J gene TRBJ1-3; D might be TRBD1 (5 bases). Germline lookup yields CDR1 MGHRA and CDR2 YSYEKL. The CDR3 runs 17 residues. V dropped 5 bases and J dropped 3 bases, with 20 bases sitting between them. CDR3 protein: CASSSLPGGANGNTIYF. The CDR3 DNA reads TGCGCCAGCAGCTCCCTCCCGGGAGGGGCCAATGGAAACACCATATATTTT.

The chain carries TRBV30 and TRBJ2-7, with TRBD1 matching over 8 bases. The length of the CDR3 is 13 residues. Germline CDR1 GTSNPN, CDR2 SVGIG (reference sequence). Unmatched junction bases numbered 9, after V lost 6 bases and J lost 5 bases. CDR3 in amino acids: CACLRTGLNEQYF. CDR3 in DNA: TGTGCCTGCCTTCGGACAGGGTTGAACGAGCAGTACTTC.

The chain employs TRBV25-1 and TRBJ1-1; D is perhaps TRBD1 (5 bases). V was cut by 4 bases and J by 7 bases, with 13 bases left in between. Germline values: CDR1 MGHDK, CDR2 SYGVNS. The CDR3 covers 13 residues. Here the CDR3 DNA reads TGTGCCAGCAGTGTCGGATGGGGGGTTGAAGCTTTCTTT. Encoded protein: CASSVGWGVEAFF.

The V gene is TRBV13, the J gene TRBJ1-1, with D possibly TRBD1 on 5 matching bases. Trimming cost V 5 bases and J 11 bases, with 12 bases left between them. Germline CDR1 PRHDT, CDR2 FYEKMQ (reference sequence). This CDR3 is built from 11 residues. The CDR3 loop is CASSQGDFAFF. For the CDR3, the DNA is TGTGCCAGCAGCCAAGGGGACTTTGCTTTCTTT. The full variable domain, rest sourced from reference TRBV13 and TRBJ1-1, is AAGVIQSPRHLIKEKRETATLKCYPIPRHDTVYWYQQGPGQDPQFLISFYEKMQSDKGSIPDRFSAQQFSDYHSELNMSSLELGDSALYFCASSQGDFAFFGQGTRLTVV.

The J gene is TRBJ2-5, the V gene TRBV5-6, with 11 bases fitting TRBD2. Germline CDR1 SGHDT, CDR2 YYEEEE. The V segment lost 0 bases and the J segment 1 base; nucleotides outside the gene matches: 2. This CDR3 is built from 16 residues. The CDR3 DNA sequence: TGTGCCAGCAGCTTGGAACTAGCGGGGGCCCAAGAGACCCAGTACTTC. Residues: CASSLELAGAQETQYF.